This T cell receptor beta chain was documented in a study of blood T cell repertoires in COVID-19. Study-wide context: From the United States, Italy and Spain came samples of acute and convalescent COVID-19.

After removal of 0 bases from V and 2 bases from J, the junction contained 7 bases not matched to a gene. The CDR3 is 16 amino acids. Germline loops: CDR1 SGHRS, CDR2 YFSETQ. As originally analysed: Scientists estimated how many nucleated cells there were by amplifying reference gene primers. TCRdb keeps only in-frame clones here, not all; method: immunoSEQ multiplex PCR. From that table come the V and J calls and clone size; the DNA was used to work out D and trimming. The sample carries roughly 200,000 clones, around 79% recorded once. The chain uses TRBV5-1 and TRBJ1-2; 7 bases line up with TRBD1. Material: peripheral blood. The origin of this receptor is a woman in her thirties or forties with COVID-19, enrolled during active disease. CDR3 residues: CASSLEITGVNYGYTF. CDR3 nucleotides: TGCGCCAGCAGCTTGGAGATAACAGGGGTAAACTATGGCTACACCTTC.